These 18 T cell receptor beta chains share one sample of origin, sequenced in a study of cytomegalovirus exposure and HLA in healthy donors. PCR was performed using 60 Vbeta and 13 Jbeta primers. Assay: immunoSEQ multiplex PCR; the TCRdb copy retains only in-frame clones and omits some. The repertoire holds 95,000 to 150,000 clones, 76% seen once, with less than 2.5% in the top ten. Sequenced material: PBMCs. Source of these receptors: a man in his fifties in good health and CMV-seronegative.

The rearrangement links TRBV19 to TRBJ1-3, with D unclear. Germline V gene lookup returns CDR1 LNHDA and CDR2 SQIVND (reference sequence). Trimming removed 1 base at V and 1 base at J, with 2 bases between. This CDR3 region has 13 residues. CDR3 loop: CASSIASGNTIYF. CDR3 in DNA: TGTGCCAGTAGTATAGCGTCTGGAAACACCATATATTTT.

As to this clone: Its ends do not fully match the called genes, so a read error is possible. The V and J genes are TRBV7-9 and TRBJ1-5, with 7 bases aligning to TRBD1. This CDR3 region has 18 residues. Germline lookup yields CDR1 SEHNR and CDR2 FQNEAQ (reference sequence). In DNA, the CDR3 is TGTTCCAGCAGCTCTGAACGACAGGGAACGGGGAGCAATCAGCCCCAGCATTTT. Its translation is CSSSSERQGTGSNQPQHF. The variable domain in full, with the rest retrieved from reference TRBV7-9 and TRBJ1-5, is DTGVSQNPRHKITKRGQNVTFRCDPISEHNRLYWYRQTLGQGPEFLTYFQNEAQLEKSRLLSDRFSAERPKGSFSTLEIQRTEQGDSAMYLCSSSSERQGTGSNQPQHFGDGTRLSIL.

This chain connects TRBV2 to TRBJ1-2; D is unclear. V lost 2 bases to trimming and J lost 6 bases, with 10 bases between them. The CDR3 is made up of 13 amino acids. From germline, CDR1 is SNHLY and CDR2 FYNNEI. The CDR3, as DNA: TGTGCCAGCAGTGAAAAGGGAGGTCATGGCTACACCTTC. Protein: CASSEKGGHGYTF.

This sequence joins TRBV19 and TRBJ2-2; TRBD2 matches at 11 bases. Looked up from germline, CDR1 is LNHDA and CDR2 is SQIVND (reference sequence). The V gene end was trimmed by 3 bases and the J gene end by 5 bases; junction bases not matched to a gene: 2. The CDR3 contains 15 residues. CDR3 region: CASSMGTSGTGELFF. The CDR3 region has the DNA TGTGCCAGTAGTATGGGGACTAGCGGAACCGGGGAGCTGTTTTTT.

This chain connects TRBV28 to TRBJ2-1; 9 bases are shared with TRBD1. V was pared by 6 bases and J by 9 bases, with 9 bases of the junction left unmatched. The germline V gene encodes CDR1 MDHEN and CDR2 SYDVKM. The CDR3 covers 14 residues. The CDR3 sequence: CASRGQGIFGEQFF. The CDR3 coding sequence is TGTGCCAGCAGAGGACAGGGGATTTTTGGTGAGCAGTTCTTC.

In this sample, this clone turned up a few times. The rearrangement uses TRBV7-2 and TRBJ1-5, with D possibly matching TRBD1 (5 bases). The V end was cut by 3 bases, the J end by 1 base, with 10 bases between. In germline, CDR1 is SGHTA, CDR2 FQGNSA. This CDR3 is 15 amino acids long. This chain's CDR3 is CASSLEGPSNQPQHF. The DNA for the CDR3 is TGTGCCAGCAGCTTGGAGGGACCCAGCAATCAGCCCCAGCATTTT.

A single count supports this clone. This chain connects TRBV15 to TRBJ2-7; D perhaps matches TRBD1 (6 bases). Between the trimmed V and J ends, which lost 0 bases and 0 bases, there was a span of 15 bases. Looked up from germline, CDR1 is LNHNV and CDR2 is YYDKDF (reference sequence). The CDR3 loop spans 17 amino acids. CDR3 coding DNA: TGTGCCACCAGCAGAGATCTCCCAGGGGCTAGCTCCTACGAGCAGTACGTC. Its protein is CATSRDLPGASSYEQYV.

The chain employs TRBV5-1 and TRBJ2-2; D perhaps matches TRBD1 (6 bases). V gave up 4 bases and J gave up 5 bases, with 9 bases separating them. Germline lookup yields CDR1 SGHRS and CDR2 YFSETQ. The CDR3 runs to 13 residues. The CDR3 protein is CASSNRVTGELFF. Here the CDR3 DNA reads TGCGCCAGCAGCAACAGGGTTACCGGGGAGCTGTTTTTT.

The chain uses TRBV28 and TRBJ1-1; D is uncertain. CDR1 is MDHEN, CDR2 SYDVKM, per germline. The V end lost 7 bases, the J end lost 2 bases, and 11 bases lay between the germline ends. This CDR3 spans 13 amino acids. The DNA for the CDR3 is TGTGCCAGCAACACCCAGGATAACACTGAAGCTTTCTTT. This encodes CASNTQDNTEAFF. Filled out from reference TRBV28 and TRBJ1-1, the complete variable domain reads DVKVTQSSRYLVKRTGEKVFLECVQDMDHENMFWYRQDPGLGLRLIYFSYDVKMKEKGDIPEGYSVSREKKERFSLILESASTNQTSMYLCASNTQDNTEAFFGQGTRLTVV.

The CDR3 bases are TGTGCCAGCAGTCCGCGACCCCCTGGGGCTTACAATGAGCAGTTCTTC. This encodes CASSPRPPGAYNEQFF. The chain uses TRBV28 and TRBJ2-1; perhaps TRBD1 as D (5 bases). This CDR3 contains 16 residues. V shed 5 bases and J shed 4 bases, with 18 bases lying between them. The germline V gene encodes CDR1 MDHEN and CDR2 SYDVKM.

This chain joins TRBV30 and TRBJ2-7; 10 bases agree with TRBD1. Germline CDR1 GTSNPN, CDR2 SVGIG (reference sequence). The J segment lost 5 bases and the V segment lost 0 bases, leaving 1 base of the junction unmatched. The CDR3 length is 13 residues. The CDR3 nucleotides read TGTGCCTGGAGTGTCGGGACAGGGGACGAGCAGTACTTC. Translating it yields CAWSVGTGDEQYF.

This clone was observed a few times. The chain joins TRBV19 to TRBJ1-1, with a weak D call TRBD1 (5 bases). The CDR3 consists of 15 residues. V was trimmed by 1 base and J by 2 bases, leaving 11 bases between them. Germline assignment: CDR1 LNHDA and CDR2 SQIVND (reference sequence). CDR3 protein: CASSIGERGNTEAFF. CDR3 in DNA: TGTGCCAGTAGTATAGGGGAAAGGGGAAACACTGAAGCTTTCTTT.

Of note for this clone: This same CDR3 is encoded by further DNA sequences in the sample. This rearrangement joins TRBV5-1 to TRBJ1-4; possible D gene TRBD1, 5 bases. Germline assignment: CDR1 SGHRS and CDR2 YFSETQ. V was cut by 5 bases and J by 6 bases, with 11 bases left in between. The CDR3 totals 13 residues. The CDR3 nucleotides are TGCGCCAGCAGTCTGATGACAGATGAAAAACTGTTTTTT. The encoded protein is CASSLMTDEKLFF.

The rearrangement links TRBV5-1 to TRBJ1-1; maybe TRBD1 (5 bases). CDR3 length: 14 residues. The germline CDR1 and CDR2 sequences are SGHRS and YFSETQ. V lost 0 bases and J lost 2, with 8 bases in between. The CDR3 spells CASSLGGANTEAFF. The CDR3 DNA reads as TGCGCCAGCAGCTTGGGCGGGGCTAACACTGAAGCTTTCTTT.

The chain has TRBV7-2 and TRBJ2-7; 9 positions agree with TRBD2. V lost 3 bases to trimming and J lost 0 bases; unmatched junction nucleotides: 6. This CDR3 has 16 residues. The V gene's germline CDR1 is SGHTA and CDR2 FQGNSA. For the CDR3, the DNA is TGTGCCAGCAGCTTGGTAGCGGGGGCCCTCTCCTACGAGCAGTACTTC. Translated: CASSLVAGALSYEQYF.

The DNA for the CDR3 is TGTGCCAGCAGTTACGCGGCTTCTAACTATGGCTACACCTTC. Translation gives CASSYAASNYGYTF. The rearrangement uses TRBV6-6 and TRBJ1-2; D is unclear. Germline V gives CDR1 MNHNY, CDR2 SVGAGI (reference sequence). The CDR3 loop spans 14 amino acids. The ends were cut back, 2 bases at V and 0 bases at J, with 7 bases in the middle.

This clone came up a few times. V and J are TRBV5-8 and TRBJ2-7; D gene unclear. This CDR3 has 13 residues. Between the trimmed V and J ends, which lost 0 bases and 2 bases, there was a span of 6 bases. CDR1 is SGHTS, CDR2 YDEGEE, per germline. CDR3 residues: CASSLAVAYEQYF. The CDR3 nucleotides are TGTGCCAGCAGCTTGGCGGTAGCCTACGAGCAGTACTTC. The complete variable domain, with remaining parts taken from reference TRBV5-8 and TRBJ2-7, reads EAGVTQSPTHLIKTRGQQATLRCSPISGHTSVYWYQQALGLGLQFLLWYDEGEERNRGNFPPRFSGRQFPNYSSELNVNALELEDSALYLCASSLAVAYEQYFGPGTRLTVT.

To note about this clone: The same CDR3 arises from other DNA sequences in this sample as well. J is TRBJ2-1 and V is TRBV5-6; 11 nucleotides match TRBD2. The CDR3 loop spans 16 amino acids. The germline CDR1 and CDR2 sequences are SGHDT and YYEEEE. Trimming cost V 4 bases and J 4 bases; bases outside gene matches: 7. The CDR3 DNA is TGTGCCAGCAGCCATAGCGGGGGGGCTGGGTACAATGAGCAGTTCTTC. Translated: CASSHSGGAGYNEQFF.